Presented here are 18 T cell receptor beta chains from one specimen sequenced in a study of Graves' ophthalmopathy and Graves' hyperthyroidism (dated by TCRdb to the late 2010s). Reads for this sample came from an Illumina HiSeq 2000. For repertoire sequencing, TCR beta CDR3 regions were amplified from RNA transcripts. HTBI primers and the Qiagen OneStep RT-PCR kit were used in a first-round RT-PCR, which was followed by a second-round multiplex PCR, size selection and purification. The public reads were quality trimmed at Q25 with fastp and then assembled into clones with MiXCR by TCRdb, keeping productive beta chains. When rows share a CDR3 protein, they turn into one entry using the most common DNA and genes. The table for this sample lists 260,000 or so distinct CDR3 sequences; 45% to 55% of them were counted only once. The top ten clones comprise over 40% of the sample. Source material: peripheral blood. The receptors were gathered from an adult man with Graves' ophthalmopathy.

Concerning this clonotype itself: The junction does not match germline at one end; this may be a read error. This chain joins TRBV5-5 and TRBJ2-2, with D maybe TRBD1 (6 bases). CDR1 SGHKS and CDR2 YYEKEE come from the germline V gene (reference sequence). The CDR3 spans 15 residues. In DNA form, the CDR3 reads TGTGCCGGCAGCTTAAGACAGGAAATCACCGGGGAGCTGTTTTTT. Its protein is CAGSLRQEITGELFF.

This clonotype is a singleton in its sample. The V call is TRBV27, the J call TRBJ1-5; D is undetermined. Germline assignment: CDR1 MNHEY and CDR2 SMNVEV (reference sequence). Trimming removed 6 bases at V and 11 bases at J, with 23 bases between. There are 15 residues in the CDR3. CDR3 amino acids: CASRPLAGYQETQHF. The CDR3 DNA reads as TGTGCCAGCAGACCACTAGCGGGGTACCAAGAGACCCAGCATTTT.

The V call is TRBV19, the J call TRBJ2-5, with D possibly matching TRBD2 (6 bases). Germline V gene lookup returns CDR1 LNHDA and CDR2 SQIVND (reference sequence). Deletions cut 5 bases from V and 1 base from J, with 11 bases between. This CDR3 contains 14 residues. CDR3 sequence reads: CASSVGLTQETQYF. CDR3 DNA: TGTGCCAGTAGTGTCGGACTAACCCAAGAGACCCAGTACTTC.

This clonotype has more than one count but fewer than ten. The V gene is TRBV6-6, the J gene TRBJ2-5, with no clear D. Trimming removed 5 bases from V and 0 bases from J, with 1 base in between. From germline, CDR1 is MNHNY and CDR2 SVGAGI (reference sequence). CDR3 size: 11 residues. CDR3 protein: CASSDQETQYF. The CDR3 region has the DNA TGTGCCAGCAGTGACCAAGAGACCCAGTACTTC.

J is TRBJ1-1 and V is TRBV2; D unresolved. This CDR3 is built from 15 residues. Germline V gives CDR1 SNHLY, CDR2 FYNNEI. Trimming removed 4 bases from V and 0 bases from J, with 12 bases in between. The CDR3: CASSVNFGLNTEAFF. The CDR3 region has the DNA TGTGCCAGCAGTGTAAATTTCGGATTGAACACTGAAGCTTTCTTT.

This clonotype was detected many times. CDR3 nucleotides: TGTGCCAGCAGCGGGCAGGGTCACACTGAAGCTTTCTTT. Translation: CASSGQGHTEAFF. The chain uses TRBV7-9 and TRBJ1-1; TRBD1 might be the D (5 bases). V lost 5 bases, J lost 3 bases, and 10 bases lay in between. Per the germline V gene, CDR1 is SEHNR and CDR2 is FQNEAQ (reference sequence). This CDR3 region has 13 residues.

This clonotype was seen only a few times. This sequence may be a read error, since a much larger clone differs from it by one base. The chain has TRBV2 and TRBJ1-5; D is undetermined. The germline V gene encodes CDR1 SNHLY and CDR2 FYNNEI. This CDR3 contains 11 residues. The V end lost 3 bases, the J end lost 6 bases, and 3 bases lay between the germline ends. The CDR3 loop reads CASSDSQPQHF. The CDR3 DNA reads as TGTGCCAGCAGTGACAGTCAGCCCCAGCATTTT.

This clonotype was detected a few times. The chain joins TRBV7-8 to TRBJ2-6; 8 bases are shared with TRBD1. The germline V gene encodes CDR1 SGHVS and CDR2 FQNEAQ. J lost 1 base, V lost 4 bases, and 9 bases had no gene match. This CDR3 comprises 18 residues. As DNA, the CDR3 is TGTGCCAGCAGCTCGGACAGGGTCTTGATGTCTGGGGCCAACGTCCTGACTTTC. This codes for CASSSDRVLMSGANVLTF.

This clonotype was seen a handful of times. The genes are TRBV4-1 and TRBJ2-7; weak D call: TRBD1 (6 bases). V lost 3 bases, J lost 9 bases, and 15 bases lay in between. Germline V lookup: CDR1 MGHRA, CDR2 YSYEKL. The CDR3 is made up of 13 amino acids. For the CDR3, the DNA is TGCGCCAGCAGCCAGACAGGCTTGGCCGGGCAGTACTTC. Its protein is CASSQTGLAGQYF.

The V call is TRBV5-1, the J call TRBJ1-1; TRBD1 aligns across 8 bases. Germline values: CDR1 SGHRS, CDR2 YFSETQ. The CDR3 sequence is 14 residues long. The junction had 7 bases not matched to a gene; V was cut back by 4 bases and J by 5 bases. In DNA form, the CDR3 reads TGCGCCAGCAGCCACGGACAGGGCGGTACTGAAGCTTTCTTT. Translating gives CASSHGQGGTEAFF.

The rearrangement joins TRBV19 to TRBJ2-7; 8 nucleotides agree with TRBD1. CDR1 is LNHDA and CDR2 is SQIVND in the germline V gene (reference sequence). The length of the CDR3 is 14 residues. Trimming at V came to 9 bases and at J to 5 bases, leaving 12 bases not matched to a gene. The CDR3 sequence is CASRGGRTGNEQYF. Here the CDR3 DNA reads TGTGCCAGCAGAGGGGGGAGGACAGGGAACGAGCAGTACTTC.

CDR3 nucleotide sequence: TGCGCCAGCAGCCAAGGTTGGGGACAGGGGGCAAGTAGCAATCAGCCCCAGCATTTT. This gives the protein CASSQGWGQGASSNQPQHF. V gene TRBV4-1 combines with J gene TRBJ1-5, with 12 bases matching TRBD1. This CDR3 is built from 19 residues. Germline CDR1 and CDR2: MGHRA and YSYEKL. V was clipped by 1 base and J by 0 bases; unmatched bases: 7.

The CDR3 loop is CASSDESYEQYF. The CDR3 bases are TGTGCCAGCAGTGACGAATCCTACGAGCAGTACTTC. The rearrangement joins TRBV2 to TRBJ2-7; D unclear. The CDR3 extends over 12 amino acids. Looked up from germline, CDR1 is SNHLY and CDR2 is FYNNEI. Trimming cost V 3 bases and J 1 base, with 4 bases left between them.

The chain links TRBV7-2 to TRBJ2-7; 7 bases line up with TRBD1. The CDR3 extends over 12 amino acids. V dropped 5 bases and J dropped 5; count of bases not matched to a gene: 3. The V gene's germline CDR1 is SGHTA and CDR2 FQGNSA. The DNA for the CDR3 is TGTGCCAGCAGCGCGACAGGGCACGAGCAGTACTTC. Its protein product is CASSATGHEQYF.

The V and J genes are TRBV18 and TRBJ1-1; D gene unclear. Trimming stripped 2 bases from V and 0 bases from J, with 10 bases between. This CDR3 contains 15 residues. Germline assignment: CDR1 KGHSH and CDR2 LQKENI. The CDR3 DNA follows: TGTGCCAGCTCACCAAGGAAGGGTCTGAACACTGAAGCTTTCTTT. Translating gives CASSPRKGLNTEAFF.

This chain joins TRBV10-3 and TRBJ2-7; D is ambiguous. Germline V gene data show CDR1 as ENHRY and CDR2 as SYGVKD. The CDR3 sequence is 13 residues long. Between the trimmed V and J ends, which lost 5 bases and 4 bases, there was a span of 12 bases. The CDR3: CAISTGDGYEQYF. CDR3 coding DNA: TGTGCCATCAGTACCGGCGACGGATACGAGCAGTACTTC.

The rearrangement links TRBV2 to TRBJ1-1; 9 bases match TRBD1. CDR1 SNHLY and CDR2 FYNNEI come from the germline V gene. This CDR3 has 14 amino acids. V lost 5 bases to trimming and J lost 4 bases; unmatched junction nucleotides: 5. Written as DNA, the CDR3 is TGTGCCAGCAGTAATGACAGGGGGAGCACTGAAGCTTTCTTT. This codes for CASSNDRGSTEAFF. Based on the CDR3 plus reference TRBV2 and TRBJ1-1, the full variable domain is EPEVTQTPSHQVTQMGQEVILRCVPISNHLYFYWYRQILGQKVEFLVSFYNNEISEKSEIFDDQFSVERPDGSNFTLKIRSTKLEDSAMYFCASSNDRGSTEAFFGQGTRLTVV.

V and J are TRBV24-1 and TRBJ2-2; D is unresolved. The CDR3 sequence is 14 residues long. Germline CDR1 reads KGHDR; CDR2 reads SFDVKD. V gave up 1 base and J gave up 3 bases, with 5 bases separating them. The CDR3 bases are TGTGCCACCAGTGATTTTTCGGACACCGGGGAGCTGTTTTTT. Its translation: CATSDFSDTGELFF.